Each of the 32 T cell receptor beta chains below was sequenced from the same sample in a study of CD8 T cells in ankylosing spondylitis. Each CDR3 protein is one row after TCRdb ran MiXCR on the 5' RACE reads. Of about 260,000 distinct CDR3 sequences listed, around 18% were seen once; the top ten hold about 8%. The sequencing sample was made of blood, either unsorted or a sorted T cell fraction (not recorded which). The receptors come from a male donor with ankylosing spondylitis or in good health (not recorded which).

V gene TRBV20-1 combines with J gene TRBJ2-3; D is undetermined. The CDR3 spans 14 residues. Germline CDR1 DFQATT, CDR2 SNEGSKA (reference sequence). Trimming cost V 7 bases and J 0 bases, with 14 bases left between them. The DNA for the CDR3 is TGCAGTGTTCATGCAGTGACTAGCACAGATACGCAGTATTTT. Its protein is CSVHAVTSTDTQYF.

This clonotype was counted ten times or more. The CDR3: CSAGDRNHYEQYV. The CDR3, as DNA: TGCAGTGCGGGGGACAGGAACCACTACGAGCAGTACGTC. J is TRBJ2-7 and V is TRBV20-1; 8 nucleotides match TRBD1. The germline V gene encodes CDR1 DFQATT and CDR2 SNEGSKA (reference sequence). The CDR3 totals 13 residues. The V segment lost 6 bases and the J segment 3 bases; nucleotides outside the gene matches: 7.

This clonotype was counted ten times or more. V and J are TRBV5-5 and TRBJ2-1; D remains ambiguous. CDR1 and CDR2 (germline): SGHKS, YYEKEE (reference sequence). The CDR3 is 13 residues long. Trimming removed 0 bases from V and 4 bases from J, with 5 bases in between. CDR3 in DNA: TGTGCCAGCAGCTTGGAGGAATACAATGAGCAGTTCTTC. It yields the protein CASSLEEYNEQFF.

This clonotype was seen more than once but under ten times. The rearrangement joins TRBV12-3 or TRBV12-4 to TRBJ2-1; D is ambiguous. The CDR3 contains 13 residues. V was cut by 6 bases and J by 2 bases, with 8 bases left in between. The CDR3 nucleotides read TGTGCCAGCAGCCCCCCTGCCTACAATGAGCAGTTCTTC. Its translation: CASSPPAYNEQFF.

CDR3 nucleotide sequence: TGTGCCAGCAGCACCTCCTACAGGGAAACCGGGGAGCTGTTTTTT. Translation gives CASSTSYRETGELFF. The chain couples TRBV12-3 or TRBV12-4 to TRBJ2-2, with a weak D call TRBD1 (6 bases). Trimming shortened V by 6 bases and J by 5 bases, and 16 bases separated the two germline ends. There are 15 residues in the CDR3.

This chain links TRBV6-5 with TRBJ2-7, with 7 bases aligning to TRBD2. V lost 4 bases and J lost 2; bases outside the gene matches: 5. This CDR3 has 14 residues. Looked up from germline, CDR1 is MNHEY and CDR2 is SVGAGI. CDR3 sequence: CASSSTSLAYEQYV. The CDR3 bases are TGTGCCAGCAGTTCGACTAGCTTAGCCTACGAGCAGTACGTC.

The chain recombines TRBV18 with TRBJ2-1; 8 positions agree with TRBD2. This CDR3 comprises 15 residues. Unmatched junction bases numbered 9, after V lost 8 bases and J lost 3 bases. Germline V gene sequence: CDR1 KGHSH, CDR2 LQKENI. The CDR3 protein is CASTQTLAGYNEQFF. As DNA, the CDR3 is TGTGCCAGCACCCAAACCCTAGCGGGCTACAATGAGCAGTTCTTC.

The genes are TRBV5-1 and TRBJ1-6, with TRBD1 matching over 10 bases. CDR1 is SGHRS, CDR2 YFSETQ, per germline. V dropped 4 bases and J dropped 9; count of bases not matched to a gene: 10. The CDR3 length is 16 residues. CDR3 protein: CASSPTTGGIGSPLHF. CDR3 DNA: TGCGCCAGCAGCCCGACGACAGGGGGCATAGGTTCACCCCTCCACTTT. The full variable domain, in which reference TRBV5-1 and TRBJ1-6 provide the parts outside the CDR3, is KAGVTQTPRYLIKTRGQQVTLSCSPISGHRSVSWYQQTPGQGLQFLFEYFSETQRNKGNFPGRFSGRQFSNSRSEMNVSTLELGDSALYLCASSPTTGGIGSPLHFGNGTRLTVT.

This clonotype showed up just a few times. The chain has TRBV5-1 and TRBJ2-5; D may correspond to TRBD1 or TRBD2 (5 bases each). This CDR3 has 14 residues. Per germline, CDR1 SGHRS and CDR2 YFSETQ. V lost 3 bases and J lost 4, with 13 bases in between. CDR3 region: CASSSGSGTETQYF. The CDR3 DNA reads TGCGCCAGCAGCTCGGGATCGGGGACAGAGACCCAGTACTTC. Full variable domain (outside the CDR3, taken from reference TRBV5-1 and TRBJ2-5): KAGVTQTPRYLIKTRGQQVTLSCSPISGHRSVSWYQQTPGQGLQFLFEYFSETQRNKGNFPGRFSGRQFSNSRSEMNVSTLELGDSALYLCASSSGSGTETQYFGPGTRLLVL.

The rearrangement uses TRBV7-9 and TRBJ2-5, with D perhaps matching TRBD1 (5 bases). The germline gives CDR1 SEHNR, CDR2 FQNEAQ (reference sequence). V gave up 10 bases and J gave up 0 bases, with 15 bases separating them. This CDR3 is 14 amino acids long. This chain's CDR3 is CANIDSQYQETQYF. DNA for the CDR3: TGTGCCAACATAGACAGTCAATACCAAGAGACCCAGTACTTC.

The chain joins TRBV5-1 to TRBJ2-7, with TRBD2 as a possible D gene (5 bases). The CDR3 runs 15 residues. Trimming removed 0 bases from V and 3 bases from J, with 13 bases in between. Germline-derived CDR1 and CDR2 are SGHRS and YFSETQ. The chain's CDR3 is CASSLVPGLNYEQYV. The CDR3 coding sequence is TGCGCCAGCAGCTTGGTTCCAGGACTGAACTACGAGCAGTACGTC.

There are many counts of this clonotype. CDR3 DNA: TGTGCCAGCAGTTTGATGGATACGCAGTATTTT. Translating it yields CASSLMDTQYF. The J gene is TRBJ2-3, the V gene TRBV12-3 or TRBV12-4; D call uncertain. V was shortened by 3 bases and J by 6 bases, with 4 bases between the two germline ends. This CDR3 comprises 11 residues.

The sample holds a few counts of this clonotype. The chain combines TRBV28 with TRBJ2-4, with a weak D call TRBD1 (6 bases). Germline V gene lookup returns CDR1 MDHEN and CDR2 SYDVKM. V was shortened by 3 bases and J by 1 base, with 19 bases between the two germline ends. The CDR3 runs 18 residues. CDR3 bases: TGTGCCAGCAGTTTGACCGGGACACCAATACCGGCCAAAAACATTCAGTACTTC. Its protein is CASSLTGTPIPAKNIQYF. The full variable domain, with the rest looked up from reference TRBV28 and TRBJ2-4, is DVKVTQSSRYLVKRTGEKVFLECVQDMDHENMFWYRQDPGLGLRLIYFSYDVKMKEKGDIPEGYSVSREKKERFSLILESASTNQTSMYLCASSLTGTPIPAKNIQYFGAGTRLSVL.

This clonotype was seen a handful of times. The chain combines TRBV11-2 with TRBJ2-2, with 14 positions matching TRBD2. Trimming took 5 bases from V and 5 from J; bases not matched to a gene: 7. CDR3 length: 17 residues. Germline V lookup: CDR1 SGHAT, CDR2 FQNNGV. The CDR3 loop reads CASSPGTSGRGTGELFF. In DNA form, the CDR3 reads TGTGCCAGCAGCCCAGGGACTAGCGGGAGAGGTACCGGGGAGCTGTTTTTT.

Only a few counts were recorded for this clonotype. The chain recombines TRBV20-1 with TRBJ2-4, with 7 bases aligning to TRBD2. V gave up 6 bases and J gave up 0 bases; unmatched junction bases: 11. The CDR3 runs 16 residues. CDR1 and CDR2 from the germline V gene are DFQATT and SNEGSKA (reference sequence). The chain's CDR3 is CSAAHERGLAKNIQYF. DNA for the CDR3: TGCAGTGCCGCCCACGAGCGGGGCCTAGCCAAAAACATTCAGTACTTC.

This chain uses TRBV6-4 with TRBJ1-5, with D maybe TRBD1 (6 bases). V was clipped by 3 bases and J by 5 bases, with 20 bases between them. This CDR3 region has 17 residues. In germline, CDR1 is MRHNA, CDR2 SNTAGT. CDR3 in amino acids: CASSERGSGTLHQPQHF. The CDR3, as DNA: TGTGCCAGCAGTGAGCGAGGGTCCGGGACACTTCATCAGCCCCAGCATTTT.

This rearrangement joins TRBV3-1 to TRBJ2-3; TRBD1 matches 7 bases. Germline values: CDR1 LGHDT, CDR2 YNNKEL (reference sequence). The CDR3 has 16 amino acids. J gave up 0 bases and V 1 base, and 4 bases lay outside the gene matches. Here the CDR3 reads CASSQATGSSTDTQYF. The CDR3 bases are TGTGCCAGCAGCCAAGCGACAGGGTCTAGCACAGATACGCAGTATTTT.

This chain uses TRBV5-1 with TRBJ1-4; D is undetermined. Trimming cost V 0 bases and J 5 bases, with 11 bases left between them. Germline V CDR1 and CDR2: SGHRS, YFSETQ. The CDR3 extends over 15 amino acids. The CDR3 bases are TGCGCCAGCAGCTTGGAGGCGATAGGGAATGAAAAACTGTTTTTT. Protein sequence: CASSLEAIGNEKLFF. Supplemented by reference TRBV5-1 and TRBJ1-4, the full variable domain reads KAGVTQTPRYLIKTRGQQVTLSCSPISGHRSVSWYQQTPGQGLQFLFEYFSETQRNKGNFPGRFSGRQFSNSRSEMNVSTLELGDSALYLCASSLEAIGNEKLFFGSGTQLSVL.

The CDR3 here is CASSFDSSSYNEQFF. CDR3 bases: TGCGCCAGCAGCTTTGACTCGAGCTCCTACAATGAGCAGTTCTTC. The genes are TRBV5-1 and TRBJ2-1; D gene unclear. The CDR3 is 15 residues long. With 2 bases removed from V and 0 bases from J, the gap between germline ends came to 9 bases. Germline CDR1 is SGHRS and CDR2 is YFSETQ.

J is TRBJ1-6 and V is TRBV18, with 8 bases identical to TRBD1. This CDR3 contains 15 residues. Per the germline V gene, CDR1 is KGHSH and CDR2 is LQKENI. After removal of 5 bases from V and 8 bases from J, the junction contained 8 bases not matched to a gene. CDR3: CASSSDGQGDSPLHF. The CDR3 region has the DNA TGTGCCAGCTCATCGGACGGACAGGGCGATTCACCCCTCCACTTT.

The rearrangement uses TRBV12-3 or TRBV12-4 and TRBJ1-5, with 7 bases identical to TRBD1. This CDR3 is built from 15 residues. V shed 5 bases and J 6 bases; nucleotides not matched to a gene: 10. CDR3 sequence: CASSPPGQRSQPQHF. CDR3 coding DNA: TGTGCCAGCAGTCCCCCGGGACAGCGGAGTCAGCCCCAGCATTTT.

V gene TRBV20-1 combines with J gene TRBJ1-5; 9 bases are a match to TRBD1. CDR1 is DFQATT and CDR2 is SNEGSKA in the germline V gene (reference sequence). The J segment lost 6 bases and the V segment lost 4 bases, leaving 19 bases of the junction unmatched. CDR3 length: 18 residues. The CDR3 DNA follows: TGCAGTGCTATAGGGGCTGAAGGGACAGGGTTAATCGGTCAGCCCCAGCATTTT. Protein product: CSAIGAEGTGLIGQPQHF.

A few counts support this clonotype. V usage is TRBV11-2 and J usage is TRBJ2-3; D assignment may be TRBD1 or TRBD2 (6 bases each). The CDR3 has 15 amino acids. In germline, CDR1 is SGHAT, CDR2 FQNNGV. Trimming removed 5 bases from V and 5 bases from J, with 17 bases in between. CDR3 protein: CASSRGPAAQDTQYF. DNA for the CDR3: TGTGCCAGCAGCCGGGGGCCAGCGGCCCAAGATACGCAGTATTTT.

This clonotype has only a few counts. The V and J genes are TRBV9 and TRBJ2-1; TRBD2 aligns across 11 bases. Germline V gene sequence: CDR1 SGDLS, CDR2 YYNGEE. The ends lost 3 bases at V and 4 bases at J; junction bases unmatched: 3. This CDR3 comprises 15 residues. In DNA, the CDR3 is TGTGCCAGCAGCGAGACTAGCGGGAAATACAATGAGCAGTTCTTC. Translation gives CASSETSGKYNEQFF. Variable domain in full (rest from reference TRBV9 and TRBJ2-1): DSGVTQTPKHLITATGQRVTLRCSPRSGDLSVYWYQQSLDQGLQFLIQYYNGEERAKGNILERFSAQQFPDLHSELNLSSLELGDSALYFCASSETSGKYNEQFFGPGTRLTVL.

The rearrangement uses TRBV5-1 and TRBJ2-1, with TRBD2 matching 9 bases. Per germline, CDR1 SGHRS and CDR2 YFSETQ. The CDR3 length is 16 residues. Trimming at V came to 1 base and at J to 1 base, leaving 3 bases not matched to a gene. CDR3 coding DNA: TGCGCCAGCAGCTTGATGCTAGCGGGATCCTACAATGAGCAGTTCTTC. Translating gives CASSLMLAGSYNEQFF.

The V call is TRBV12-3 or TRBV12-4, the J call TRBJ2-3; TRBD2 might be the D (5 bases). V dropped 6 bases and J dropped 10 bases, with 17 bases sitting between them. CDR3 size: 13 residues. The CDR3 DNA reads TGTGCCAGCAGCCGGAGGCAGGCAGCCGCGCAGTATTTT. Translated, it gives CASSRRQAAAQYF.

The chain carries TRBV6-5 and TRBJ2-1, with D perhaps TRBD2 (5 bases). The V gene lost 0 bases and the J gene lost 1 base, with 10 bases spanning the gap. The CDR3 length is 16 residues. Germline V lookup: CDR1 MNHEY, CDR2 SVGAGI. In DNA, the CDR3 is TGTGCCAGCAGTTACTCGATACGGGGTTCCTACAATGAGCAGTTCTTC. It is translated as CASSYSIRGSYNEQFF.

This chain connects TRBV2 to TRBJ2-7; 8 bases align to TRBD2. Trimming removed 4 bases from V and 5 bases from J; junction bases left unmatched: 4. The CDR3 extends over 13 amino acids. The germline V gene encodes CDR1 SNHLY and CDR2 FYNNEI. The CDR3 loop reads CASSVRGGHEQYV. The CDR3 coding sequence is TGTGCCAGCAGTGTTCGGGGGGGCCACGAGCAGTACGTC.

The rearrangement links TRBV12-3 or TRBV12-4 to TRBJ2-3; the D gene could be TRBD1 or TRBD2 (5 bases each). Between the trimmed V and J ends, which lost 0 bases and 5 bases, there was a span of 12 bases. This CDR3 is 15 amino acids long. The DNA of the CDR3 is TGTGCCAGCAGTTTAGCGACCCGGGGCAGAGATACGCAGTATTTT. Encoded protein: CASSLATRGRDTQYF.

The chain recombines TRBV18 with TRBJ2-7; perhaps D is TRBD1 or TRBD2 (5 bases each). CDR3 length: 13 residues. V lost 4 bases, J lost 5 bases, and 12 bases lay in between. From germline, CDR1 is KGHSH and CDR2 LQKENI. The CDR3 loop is CASSRRRGHEQYV. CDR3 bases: TGTGCCAGCTCACGCCGACGGGGCCACGAGCAGTACGTC.

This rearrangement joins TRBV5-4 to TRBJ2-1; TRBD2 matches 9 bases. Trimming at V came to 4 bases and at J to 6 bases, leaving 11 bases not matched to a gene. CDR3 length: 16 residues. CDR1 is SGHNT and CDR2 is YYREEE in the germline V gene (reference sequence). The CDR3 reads CASSLGGSGGINEQFF. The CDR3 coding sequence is TGTGCCAGCAGCCTCGGTGGTAGCGGGGGTATCAATGAGCAGTTCTTC.

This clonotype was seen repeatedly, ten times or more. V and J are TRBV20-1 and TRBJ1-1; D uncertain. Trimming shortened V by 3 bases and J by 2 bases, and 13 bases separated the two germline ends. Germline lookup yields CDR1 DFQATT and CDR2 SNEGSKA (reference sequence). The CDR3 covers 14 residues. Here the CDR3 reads CSARPGPLNTEAFF. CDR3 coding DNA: TGCAGTGCTAGGCCCGGACCGCTAAACACTGAAGCTTTCTTT.